The entry that follows covers one T cell receptor beta chain sequence. Its antigen specificity is not known. No much larger clone exists at a distance of one base, and base qualities are not known. The cohort comprised some 680 healthy bone marrow donors. Cohort members were all nominally healthy when sampled, although unrecorded immune exposures were likely present. The donor was CMV seropositive and belonged to the group of a few hundred seropositive cohort members. A peripheral blood sample was collected from each donor, and TCR beta sequencing was performed on peripheral blood mononuclear cells. The Qiagen DNeasy Blood Extraction Kit was used to extract genomic DNA from the blood cell samples. The record originates from a study of cytomegalovirus exposure and HLA in healthy donors (dated 2017 in TCRdb). Regarding the study in general: An earlier analysis of about 530 of the donors reported 276 Gb of sequence data and 117 million unique TCR beta sequences obtained from about 170 million T cells. On average, roughly 240,000 unique TCR beta nucleotide sequences were sequenced per donor among a few hundred genotyped donors of the cohort, with roughly 18% of those sequences being non-productive. The T cell repertoires of 550 to 850 subjects were profiled by immunosequencing and related to cytomegalovirus serostatus. Several DR-DQ haplotypes were treated as single units for association and clustering because of strong linkage in the cohort. To study patterns of TCR occurrence, a later analysis re-analyzed previously published TCR beta repertoires from around 700 donors and added high-resolution HLA genotyping. Donor age, sex, ethnicity and CMV serostatus were compiled alongside the repertoire data. The number of donors typed differed by locus, with about 629-630 for A, B, C, DRB1 and DQB1, around 560 for DQA1, 600 to 610 for DPA1, and roughly 450 for DPB1. Among the roughly 430 genotyped donors, around 79% belonged to the genetic ancestry cluster associated with self-reported Caucasian donors. Every repertoire in the discovery cohort had been generated on one and the same sequencing platform. An early release covering roughly 640 HLA-typed donors comprised approximately 290 gigabases of sequencing data and tens of millions of unique TCR sequences. In an earlier analysis of 587 of the donors, high-throughput TCR beta sequencing was used to judge whether each TCR beta V gene segment behaved as functional or pseudogenic. The later analysis used no new phenotypic data to find candidate immune exposures, relying instead on TCR beta sequences and their occurrence across donors. The study was designed to test whether signatures of past pathogen exposure could be identified by cataloging public T cell receptors. In addition to the first cohort of about 650 subjects, a separate validation cohort of about 120 different subjects was used. In a later genetic analysis, genome-wide SNP genotypes for about three fifths of the 666 donors were used, and that subset was treated as a discovery cohort. To predict cytomegalovirus infection status, the study brought together high-throughput TCR immunosequencing, statistical association of individual TCRs with disease status, and machine learning. Both class I and class II loci were covered by HLA typing, at four-digit resolution. General findings and caveats noted by the study authors: Correlated functional status among segregating V segments might be attributable to linkage disequilibrium, but an unknown experimental factor could not be ruled out. When HLA alleles, especially DR and DQ, strongly co-occurred, TCR associations were difficult to assign to individual alleles. An association between a missense DCLRE1C variant and V-gene and J-gene trimming of TCR beta chains was found in a later genetic analysis and replicated in an independent cohort. According to the authors, the approach could potentially be generalized to other disease states and immunological phenotypes. In a later analysis, TCR association rates were found to vary across HLA loci, with the most associated TCRs seen for DRB1 alleles and the fewest for HLA-C alleles. A total of 150 or so TCR beta chains were listed by the study as associated with cytomegalovirus. Some IMGT-functional V segments, including TRBV6-2 and TRBV6-3, could not be distinguished by the 87-base-pair reads and were therefore excluded. Around 16 rarely observed V segments, including chromosome 9 orphons, were excluded from the earlier analysis of approximately 600 of the donors because counts were too low. Several of the top co-occurrence clusters appeared to be linked to parvovirus B19, influenza, CMV and Epstein-Barr virus, according to a later analysis. In an earlier analysis of over 550 of the donors, most TCR beta V segments were observed in productive rearrangements about 87% or about 30% of the time, broadly matching IMGT annotations. CMV serostatus was the only immune exposure information available for the cohort. In both the original and validation cohorts, the classifier was reported to diagnose cytomegalovirus status with high specificity and sensitivity. Because HLA typing was missing for some donors at each locus, association tests included only the typed subset. Most TCR sequences were observed very rarely across donors, whereas some public TCRs were present in many individuals. A further reported finding was that TCR beta sequences accurately predicted the HLA-A and HLA-B alleles for most subjects in the first cohort. A few of the identified cytomegalovirus-associated TCR beta chains were confirmed in vitro to be specific for cytomegalovirus antigens. A later analysis found that most CMV-associated TCR beta chains appeared HLA-restricted, with HLA associations seemingly driven largely by CMV exposure. Compared with equally common non-associated chains, HLA-associated TCR beta chains in a later analysis were more clonally expanded and had lower generation probabilities. Presence/absence analyses assumed roughly uniform sequencing depth across donors, an assumption that may not hold. According to a later genetic analysis, donors in an Asian-associated ancestry cluster had fewer N-insertions in productive TCRs than the approximately 670-donor mean. A later analysis associated 15,000 to 20,000 TCR beta sequences with specific HLA alleles at a false discovery rate of 0.05. In this cohort, only TCR beta chains were sequenced, and detectable features were limited by the absence of alpha or paired-chain data. A cluster of highly shared sequence variants was judged likely to represent a technical artifact of the sequencing pipeline.

Library prep was done by the immunoSEQ multiplex PCR assay. For the multiplex PCR, a mixture combining 60 forward primers for TCR Vbeta segments and 13 reverse primers for TCR Jbeta segments was used. The CDR3 region of rearranged TCR beta genes was amplified from genomic DNA with a multiplex PCR assay. The amplified TCR beta libraries were sequenced on the Illumina HiSeq System as 87-base-pair reads. Turning to the authors' computational methods: A later analysis tallied around 82 million unique TCR beta chains across the 660 or so repertoires, and approximately 9.9 million of those chains were shared by two or more donors. Raw reads were error-corrected and collapsed into unique sequences with a nearest-neighbor algorithm that merged closely related sequences to remove PCR and sequencing errors. CDR3 sequences were aligned to IMGT reference sequences to assign V, D and J gene segments. Each retained sequence needed at least a six-nucleotide match to both a V gene segment and a J gene segment. A rearrangement counted as productive if the CDR3 had no stop codons and remained in frame with V and J, and every other rearrangement counted as non-productive. Following IMGT convention, CDR3 was defined as the stretch from the second conserved V-encoded cysteine up to the conserved J-encoded phenylalanine. The earlier analysis of approximately 500 of the donors excluded sequences that lacked an unambiguous match to a single V gene segment. An earlier analysis of under 750 of the donors called V segments functional above 56.7% productive rearrangements and segregating when the between-donor standard deviation exceeded 5%. A statistical classification framework was built to diagnose cytomegalovirus status from the catalog of TCR beta chain sequences. A later analysis assigned V and J genes by comparing TCR nucleotide sequences with IMGT/GENE-DB human TR gene sequences. Using the TCRdist pipeline, a later analysis assigned CDR3 sequences along with most-parsimonious VDJ recombination scenarios. In a later analysis, each TCR beta chain was defined by its CDR3 amino acid sequence together with its V-gene family, and reads lacking a unique V-gene family were excluded. As a way to deal with suspected cross-contamination and a sequencing artifact, a later analysis dropped hundreds of nucleotide sequences that were highly shared and had low generation probability. For each public chain, a later analysis derived a clonal expansion index from normalized ranks of inferred template counts within each repertoire. Generation probabilities in a later analysis came from a VDJ recombination model fitted to out-of-frame rearrangements, and those results were checked against IGoR. In a later analysis, hypergeometric tests were used to score TCR-TCR, TCR-HLA and TCR-CMV co-occurrence, with a repertoire-size bias correction applied to TCR pairs. To estimate false discovery rates, a later analysis permuted the HLA or CMV assignments 20 times. A later analysis grouped co-occurring TCRs with DBSCAN, adding TCRdist sequence similarity when clustering within HLA-allele-positive subsets. For co-occurrence clustering, repertoires with fewer than 30,000 or more than 120,000 public chains were excluded, along with five repertoires with anomalous nucleotide sharing. Entries here come from immuneACCESS through TCRdb and include only in-frame sequences with V and J called. Some clones fail to appear in such tables; in the studies checked, an unresolved V gene covers under half of the shortfall, and the cause of the remainder is unknown. The V and J calls and clone size are taken from that table; D and trimming were inferred from the DNA. The sample yields 35,000 to 40,000 clones; over 65% were counted once. The top ten clonotypes cover roughly 18% of the sample.

V trim: 3 bases; J trim: 7 bases; unmatched bases: 6. CDR1 and CDR2, per the germline V gene (reference sequence), are SGHNT and YYREEE. The CDR3, from cysteine to phenylalanine, totals 15 residues. Here the CDR3 DNA is all that survives: 45 bases in frame from base 1. Sequenced input: PBMCs. The V gene is TRBV5-4 and the J gene is TRBJ1-6, with 8 bases in between that match TRBD1. The receptor was derived from a man aged 45-60 years in good health and CMV-seropositive. The DNA reads as follows: TGTGCCAGCAGCTCCGGGACAGGCGGCAATTCACCCCTCCACTTT. This is translated as CASSSGTGGNSPLHF.